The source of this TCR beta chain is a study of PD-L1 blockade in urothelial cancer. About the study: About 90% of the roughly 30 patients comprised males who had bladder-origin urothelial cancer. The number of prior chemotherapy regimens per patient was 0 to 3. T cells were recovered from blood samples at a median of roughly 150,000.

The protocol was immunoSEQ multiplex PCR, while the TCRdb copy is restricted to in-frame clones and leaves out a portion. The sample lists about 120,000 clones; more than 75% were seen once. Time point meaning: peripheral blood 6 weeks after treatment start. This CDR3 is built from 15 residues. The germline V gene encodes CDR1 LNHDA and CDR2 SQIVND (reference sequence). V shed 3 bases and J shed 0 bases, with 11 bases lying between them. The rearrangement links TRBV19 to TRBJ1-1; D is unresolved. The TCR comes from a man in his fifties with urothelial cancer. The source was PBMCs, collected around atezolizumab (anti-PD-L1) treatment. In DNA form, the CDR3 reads TGTGCCAGTAGTATGGGGTTCGGGATGAACACTGAAGCTTTCTTT. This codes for CASSMGFGMNTEAFF.